This is a list of T cell receptor beta chains from one sample in a study of PD-L1 blockade in urothelial cancer. TCRdb's copy holds only in-frame clones and misses some; the assay was immunoSEQ multiplex PCR. Of 60,000 to 80,000 clones listed, almost 90% are singletons. The material sequenced was PBMCs, taken around atezolizumab (anti-PD-L1) treatment. The receptors come from a man in his fifties or sixties with urothelial cancer. CDR3s include the opening cysteine and the closing phenylalanine or tryptophan. D genes are given only for firm matches. The size entry is marked missing in some rows and otherwise reads once, few, many or a size class.

. | TRBD2 | TRBJ2-2 | TRBV9 | 14 | CASSTGLAAGELFF | TGTGCCAGCAGCACCGGACTAGCGGCCGGGGAGCTGTTTTTT
. | . | TRBJ2-2 | TRBV19 | 14 | CASSLGPNTGELFF | TGTGCCAGTAGTTTGGGCCCGAACACCGGGGAGCTGTTTTTT
. | . | TRBJ1-3 | TRBV18 | 16 | CASSPWTASSGNTIYF | TGTGCCAGCTCACCATGGACAGCATCCTCTGGAAACACCATATATTTT
. | . | TRBJ1-4 | TRBV5-1 | 14 | CASSPEPGDEKLFF | TGCGCCAGCAGCCCGGAGCCCGGGGATGAAAAACTGTTTTTT
. | . | TRBJ2-5 | TRBV4-1 | 13 | CASSRILQETQYF | TGCGCCAGCAGCCGCATACTCCAAGAGACCCAGTACTTC
. | . | TRBJ2-2 | TRBV5-1 | 14 | CASSSGPSTGELFF | TGCGCCAGCAGCTCCGGTCCTTCCACCGGGGAGCTGTTTTTT
. | TRBD1 | TRBJ1-5 | TRBV5-7 | 17 | CASSLVLGQGGNQPQHF | TGTGCCAGCAGCTTGGTTCTGGGACAGGGGGGAAATCAGCCCCAGCATTTT
. | . | TRBJ1-2 | TRBV5-4 | 13 | CASSTGTLYGYTF | TGTGCCAGCAGCACCGGGACACTTTATGGCTACACCTTC
. | TRBD2 | TRBJ2-1 | TRBV6-1 | 15 | CASRAGTISYNEQFF | TGTGCCAGCAGGGCTGGGACTATCTCCTACAATGAGCAGTTCTTC
. | . | TRBJ1-4 | TRBV16 | 16 | CASSQSGPLKSEKLFF | TGTGCCAGCAGCCAATCTGGGCCCCTAAAATCAGAAAAACTGTTTTTT
. | . | TRBJ1-2 | TRBV30 | 12 | CAWSPGGYGYTF | TGTGCCTGGAGTCCCGGGGGCTATGGCTACACCTTC
once | . | TRBJ1-1 | TRBV4-1 | 16 | CASSQDGADPNTEAFF | TGCGCCAGCAGCCAAGATGGGGCAGACCCGAACACTGAAGCTTTCTTT
. | TRBD2 | TRBJ2-7 | TRBV30 | 13 | CAWSPGTSYEQYF | TGTGCCTGGAGCCCGGGGACTAGTTACGAGCAGTACTTC
. | TRBD1 | TRBJ2-7 | TRBV15 | 15 | CATSRGGQGGGEQYF | TGTGCCACCAGCAGAGGGGGACAGGGCGGGGGCGAGCAGTACTTC
. | . | TRBJ2-5 | TRBV7-8 | 13 | CASSFTYPSLPYF | TGTGCCAGCAGCTTTACTTACCCTAGCTTACCGTACTTC
once | TRBD2 | TRBJ2-3 | TRBV4-3 | 17 | CASSQDLGLAGVDTQYF | TGCGCCAGCAGCCAAGATCTGGGACTAGCGGGAGTAGATACGCAGTATTTT
. | . | TRBJ2-6 | TRBV30 | 15 | CAWTRPGAGANVLTF | TGTGCCTGGACCCGCCCCGGGGCTGGGGCCAACGTCCTGACTTTC
. | TRBD2 | TRBJ2-7 | TRBV6-5 | 16 | CASSSWGGGPSYEQYF | TGTGCCAGCAGTTCATGGGGCGGGGGGCCCTCCTACGAGCAGTACTTC
. | TRBD2 | TRBJ2-3 | TRBV11-2 | 16 | CASSSSGRAFTDTQYF | TGTGCCAGCAGCTCTAGCGGGAGGGCCTTTACAGATACGCAGTATTTT
. | TRBD2 | TRBJ2-2 | TRBV2 | 13 | CASAGGGTGELFF | TGTGCCAGCGCGGGGGGAGGGACCGGGGAGCTGTTTTTT
. | TRBD1 | TRBJ1-1 | TRBV7-9 | 16 | CASSHRTGGRGTEAFF | TGTGCCAGCAGCCACAGGACAGGGGGCAGAGGAACTGAAGCTTTCTTT
. | TRBD2 | TRBJ2-1 | TRBV30 | 15 | CAWSRGTSRYNEQFF | TGTGCCTGGAGCCGTGGGACTAGTCGCTACAATGAGCAGTTCTTC
once | TRBD1 | TRBJ1-3 | TRBV5-3 | 16 | CARSGVDRGGGNTIYF | TGTGCCAGAAGCGGGGTAGACAGGGGGGGTGGAAACACCATATATTTT
. | . | TRBJ2-7 | TRBV6-5 | 12 | CASFAEPYEQYF | TGTGCCAGCTTCGCCGAGCCCTACGAGCAGTACTTC
. | . | TRBJ2-3 | TRBV14 | 16 | CASSQDETVRGGTQYF | TGTGCCAGCAGCCAAGATGAGACGGTTCGAGGGGGTACGCAGTATTTT
. | . | TRBJ2-3 | TRBV2 | 14 | CACQRDSYTDTQYF | TGTGCCTGCCAACGGGACTCCTACACAGATACGCAGTATTTT
. | . | TRBJ1-1 | TRBV6-5 | 13 | CASSYEGNTEAFF | TGTGCCAGCAGTTACGAGGGGAACACTGAAGCTTTCTTT
. | . | TRBJ2-1 | TRBV5-6 | 17 | CASSLVDRNRAYNEQFF | TGTGCCAGCAGCTTGGTGGACAGAAATAGGGCCTACAATGAGCAGTTCTTC
once | TRBD2 | TRBJ2-1 | TRBV27 | 15 | CASSSTSGSANEQFF | TGTGCCAGCAGTTCGACTAGCGGGAGTGCCAATGAGCAGTTCTTC
. | . | TRBJ1-2 | TRBV4-3 | 16 | CASSQDPRGGNYGYTF | TGCGCCAGCAGCCAAGACCCCCGGGGGGGCAACTATGGCTACACCTTC
. | TRBD1 | TRBJ1-4 | TRBV4-3 | 17 | CASSHHRGPSTNEKLFF | TGCGCCAGCAGCCATCACAGGGGACCCTCAACTAATGAAAAACTGTTTTTT
once | . | TRBJ2-1 | TRBV9 | 15 | CASSVAPIRANEQFF | TGTGCCAGCAGCGTAGCACCCATACGAGCCAATGAGCAGTTCTTC
. | . | TRBJ2-7 | TRBV21-1 | 14 | CASSKVEDRNEQYF | TGTGCCAGCAGCAAAGTGGAGGACAGGAACGAGCAGTACTTC
once | . | TRBJ1-5 | TRBV30 | 14 | CAWSGPGDNQPQHF | TGTGCCTGGAGTGGCCCCGGGGACAATCAGCCCCAGCATTTT
few | . | TRBJ2-7 | TRBV6-6 | 14 | CASTPSGYTYEQYF | TGTGCCAGCACCCCCAGCGGGTACACCTACGAGCAGTACTTC
. | . | TRBJ2-5 | TRBV10-1 | 14 | CASSEGGSIETQYF | TGCGCCAGCAGTGAAGGAGGATCGATAGAGACCCAGTACTTC
. | TRBD2 | TRBJ2-5 | TRBV4-3 | 16 | CASSQRLAGGGETQYF | TGCGCCAGCAGCCAGCGACTAGCGGGAGGAGGAGAGACCCAGTACTTC